These 3 T cell receptor beta chains were all obtained from the same sample, sequenced in a study of blood T cell repertoires in COVID-19. TCRdb's table, derived via immunoSEQ multiplex PCR, lists solely in-frame clones and lacks some. The top ten clones hold about 3.4% of a sample with under 250,000 clones, approximately 89% of them seen once. The sequenced material came from PBMCs or T cells enriched from blood (not recorded which). All receptors derive from a woman aged 40 to 55 who had been exposed to COVID-19.

The chain links TRBV5-4 to TRBJ2-7; 7 bases agree with TRBD1. V lost 3 bases, J lost 5 bases, and 20 bases stayed unmatched. From germline, CDR1 is SGHNT and CDR2 YYREEE (reference sequence). This CDR3 spans 18 amino acids. CDR3 coding DNA: TGTGCCAGCAGCTATGACTTTCTGGACAGGAAGGGGACAGACGAGCAGTACTTC. Protein: CASSYDFLDRKGTDEQYF.

This clone was detected only once. The genes are TRBV3-1 (or the pseudogene TRBV3-2) and TRBJ2-1; 7 nucleotides agree with TRBD2. Per germline, CDR1 LGHDT and CDR2 YNNKEL (reference sequence). This CDR3 spans 15 amino acids. The V gene end was trimmed by 0 bases and the J gene end by 9 bases; junction bases not matched to a gene: 8. CDR3: CASSQELATRGEQFF. The CDR3 DNA follows: TGTGCCAGCAGCCAAGAACTAGCGACGAGGGGTGAGCAGTTCTTC.

This chain joins TRBV27 and TRBJ1-1; 8 bases map to TRBD1. In germline, CDR1 is MNHEY, CDR2 SMNVEV (reference sequence). With 6 bases clipped from V and 6 bases from J, the junction kept 9 bases outside the gene matches. This CDR3 has 14 amino acids. The CDR3 DNA reads TGTGCCAGCAGCGTCGACAGGGGTTCAGCTGAAGCTTTCTTT. Translation: CASSVDRGSAEAFF.